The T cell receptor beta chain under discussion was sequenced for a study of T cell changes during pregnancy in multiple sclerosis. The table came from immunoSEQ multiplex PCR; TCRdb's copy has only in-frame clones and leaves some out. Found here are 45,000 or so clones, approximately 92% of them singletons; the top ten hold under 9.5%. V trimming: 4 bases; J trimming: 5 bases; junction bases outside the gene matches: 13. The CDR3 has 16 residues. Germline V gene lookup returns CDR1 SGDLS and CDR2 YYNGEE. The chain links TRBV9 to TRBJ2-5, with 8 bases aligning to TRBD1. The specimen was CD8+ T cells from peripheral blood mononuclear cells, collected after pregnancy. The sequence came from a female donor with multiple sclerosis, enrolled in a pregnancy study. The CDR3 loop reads CASSPWGAGGYETQYF. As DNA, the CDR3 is TGTGCCAGCAGCCCCTGGGGGGCAGGGGGCTATGAGACCCAGTACTTC.